This T cell receptor (beta chain) was obtained from a study of blood T cell repertoires in COVID-19. Original handling: Reference gene primer amplification yielded estimated nucleated cell counts. Profiled with immunoSEQ multiplex PCR; TCRdb holds only in-frame clones, not every one. The V and J calls and clone size are taken from that table; D and trimming were inferred from the DNA. The data show about 200,000 clones, more than 70% seen once. Cohort allocation depended upon clinical history that participants reported. Only one count was recorded for this clone. CDR1 and CDR2 from the germline V gene are DFQATT and SNEGSKA (reference sequence). CDR3 length equals 14 residues. Between the trimmed V and J ends, which lost 3 bases and 8 bases, there was a span of 17 bases.

The sequencing input was PBMCs or T cells enriched from blood (not recorded which). The sequence came from a man aged 40-49 years with acute COVID-19. The chain carries TRBV20-1 and TRBJ2-1; D perhaps matches TRBD2 (5 bases). The CDR3 DNA follows: TGCAGTGCTAGTGAGGCTAGCCCCACTGATGAGCAGTTCTTC. Its translation: CSASEASPTDEQFF.